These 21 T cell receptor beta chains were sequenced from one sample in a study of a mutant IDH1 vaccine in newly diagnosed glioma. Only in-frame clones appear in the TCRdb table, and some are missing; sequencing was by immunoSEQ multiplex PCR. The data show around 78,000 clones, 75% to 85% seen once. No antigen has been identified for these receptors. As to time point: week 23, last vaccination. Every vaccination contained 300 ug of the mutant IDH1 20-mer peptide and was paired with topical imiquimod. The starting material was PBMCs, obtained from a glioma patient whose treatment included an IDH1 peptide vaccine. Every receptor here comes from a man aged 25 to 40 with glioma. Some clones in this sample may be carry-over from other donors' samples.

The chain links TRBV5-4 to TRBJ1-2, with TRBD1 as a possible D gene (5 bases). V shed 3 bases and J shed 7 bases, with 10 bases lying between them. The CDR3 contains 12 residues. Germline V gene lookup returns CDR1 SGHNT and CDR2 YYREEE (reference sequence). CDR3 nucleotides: TGTGCCAGCAGCTGGGGGTTGGGTGGCTACACCTTC. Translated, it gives CASSWGLGGYTF.

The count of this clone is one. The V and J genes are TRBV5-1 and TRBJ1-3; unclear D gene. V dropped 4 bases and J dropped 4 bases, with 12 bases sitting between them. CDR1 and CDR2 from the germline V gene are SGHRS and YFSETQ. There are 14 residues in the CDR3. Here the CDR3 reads CASSPPEGGNTIYF. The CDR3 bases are TGCGCCAGCAGCCCCCCGGAGGGAGGAAACACCATATATTTT.

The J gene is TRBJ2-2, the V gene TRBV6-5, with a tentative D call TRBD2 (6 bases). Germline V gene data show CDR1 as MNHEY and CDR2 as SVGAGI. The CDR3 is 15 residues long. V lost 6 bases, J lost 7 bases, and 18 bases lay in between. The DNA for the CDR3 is TGTGCCAGCAGCATATTAAGACTAGGAAGCGGGGAGCTGTTTTTT. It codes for CASSILRLGSGELFF.

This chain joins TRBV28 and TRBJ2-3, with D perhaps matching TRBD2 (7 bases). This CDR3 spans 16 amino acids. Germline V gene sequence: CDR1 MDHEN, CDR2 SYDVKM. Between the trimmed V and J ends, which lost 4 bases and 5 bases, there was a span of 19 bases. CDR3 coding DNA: TGTGCCAGCAGTTCCGCGGGGGCAGGGGAAGAAGATACGCAGTATTTT. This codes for CASSSAGAGEEDTQYF.

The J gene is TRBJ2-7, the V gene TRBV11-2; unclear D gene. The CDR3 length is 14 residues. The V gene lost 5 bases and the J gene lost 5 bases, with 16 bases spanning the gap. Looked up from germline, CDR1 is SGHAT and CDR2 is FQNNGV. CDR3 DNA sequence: TGTGCCAGCAGCCTGGCTAGGGAAACCCACGAGCAGTACTTC. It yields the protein CASSLARETHEQYF. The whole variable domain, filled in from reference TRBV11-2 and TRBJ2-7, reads EAGVAQSPRYKIIEKRQSVAFWCNPISGHATLYWYQQILGQGPKLLIQFQNNGVVDDSQLPKDRFSAERLKGVDSTLKIQPAKLEDSAVYLCASSLARETHEQYFGPGTRLTVT.

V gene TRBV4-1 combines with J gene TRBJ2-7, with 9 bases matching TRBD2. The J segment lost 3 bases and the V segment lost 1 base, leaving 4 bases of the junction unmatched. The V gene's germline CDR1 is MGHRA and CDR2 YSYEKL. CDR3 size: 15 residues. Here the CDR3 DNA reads TGCGCCAGCAGCCAAGTGGGACTAGCCCTCTACGAGCAGTACTTC. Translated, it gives CASSQVGLALYEQYF.

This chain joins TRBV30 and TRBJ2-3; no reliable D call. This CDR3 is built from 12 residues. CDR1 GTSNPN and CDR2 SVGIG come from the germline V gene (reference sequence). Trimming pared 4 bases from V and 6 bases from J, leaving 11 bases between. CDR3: CAWKGSVDTQYF. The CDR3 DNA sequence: TGTGCCTGGAAAGGCTCAGTGGATACGCAGTATTTT.

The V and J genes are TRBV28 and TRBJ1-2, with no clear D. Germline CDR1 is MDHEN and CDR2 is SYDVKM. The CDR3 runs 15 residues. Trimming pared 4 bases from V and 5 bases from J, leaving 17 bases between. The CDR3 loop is CASSSGPNDLYGYTF. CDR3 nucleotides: TGTGCCAGCAGTTCTGGTCCCAACGACTTATATGGCTACACCTTC.

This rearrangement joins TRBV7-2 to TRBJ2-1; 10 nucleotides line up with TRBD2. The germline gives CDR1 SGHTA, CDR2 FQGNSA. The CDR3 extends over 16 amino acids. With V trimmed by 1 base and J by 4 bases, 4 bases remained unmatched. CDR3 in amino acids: CASSLVAGGAYNEQFF. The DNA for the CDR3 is TGTGCCAGCAGCTTAGTAGCGGGGGGCGCATACAATGAGCAGTTCTTC. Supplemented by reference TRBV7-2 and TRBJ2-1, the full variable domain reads GAGVSQSPSNKVTEKGKDVELRCDPISGHTALYWYRQSLGQGLEFLIYFQGNSAPDKSGLPSDRFSAERTGGSVSTLTIQRTQQEDSAVYLCASSLVAGGAYNEQFFGPGTRLTVL.

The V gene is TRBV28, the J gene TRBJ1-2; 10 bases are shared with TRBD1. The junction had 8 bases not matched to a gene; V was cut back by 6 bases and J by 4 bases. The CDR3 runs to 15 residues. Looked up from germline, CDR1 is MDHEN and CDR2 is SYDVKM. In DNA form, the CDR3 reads TGTGCCAGCAGCAAGGGGACAGGGGTGATCTATGGCTACACCTTC. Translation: CASSKGTGVIYGYTF.

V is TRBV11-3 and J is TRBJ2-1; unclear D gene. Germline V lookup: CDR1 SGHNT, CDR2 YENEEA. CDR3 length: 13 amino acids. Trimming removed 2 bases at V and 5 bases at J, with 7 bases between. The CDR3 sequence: CASSLFPHNEQFF. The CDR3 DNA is TGTGCCAGCAGCTTATTTCCCCACAATGAGCAGTTCTTC.

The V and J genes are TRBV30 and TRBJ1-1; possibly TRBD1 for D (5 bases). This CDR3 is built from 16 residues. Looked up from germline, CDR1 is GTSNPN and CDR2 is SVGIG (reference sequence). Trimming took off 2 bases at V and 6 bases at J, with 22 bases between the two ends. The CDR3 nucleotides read TGTGCCTGGAGTCTTGGATTCGGGGCAGGCCAAGCTGAAGCTTTCTTT. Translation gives CAWSLGFGAGQAEAFF. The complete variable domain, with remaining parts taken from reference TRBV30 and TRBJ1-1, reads SQTIHQWPATLVQPVGSPLSLECTVEGTSNPNLYWYRQAAGRGLQLLFYSVGIGQISSEVPQNLSASRPQDRQFILSSKKLLLSDSGFYLCAWSLGFGAGQAEAFFGQGTRLTVV.

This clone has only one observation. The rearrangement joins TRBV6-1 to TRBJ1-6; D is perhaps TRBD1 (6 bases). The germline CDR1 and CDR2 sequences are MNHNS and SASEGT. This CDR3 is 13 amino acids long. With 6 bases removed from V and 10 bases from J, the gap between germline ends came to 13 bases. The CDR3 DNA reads TGTGCCAGCAGGAGTTTACAGGGCTCACCCCTCCACTTT. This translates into CASRSLQGSPLHF.

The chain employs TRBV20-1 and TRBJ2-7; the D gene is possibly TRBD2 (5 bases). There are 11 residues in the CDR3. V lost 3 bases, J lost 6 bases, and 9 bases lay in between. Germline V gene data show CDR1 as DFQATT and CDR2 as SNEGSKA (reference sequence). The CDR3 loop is CSASSVSEQYF. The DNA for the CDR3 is TGCAGTGCTAGTAGCGTCTCCGAGCAGTACTTC.

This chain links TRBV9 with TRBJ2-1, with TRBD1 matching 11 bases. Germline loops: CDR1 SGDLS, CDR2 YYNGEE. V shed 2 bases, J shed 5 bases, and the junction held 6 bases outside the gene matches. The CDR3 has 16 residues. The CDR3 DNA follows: TGTGCCAGCAGCGTTTTAGGACAGGGGGCGAACAATGAGCAGTTCTTC. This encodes CASSVLGQGANNEQFF.

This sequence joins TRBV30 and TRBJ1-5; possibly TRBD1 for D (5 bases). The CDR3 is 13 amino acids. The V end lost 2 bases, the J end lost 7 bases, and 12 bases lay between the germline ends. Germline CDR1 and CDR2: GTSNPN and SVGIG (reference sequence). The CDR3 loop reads CAWSYGGKQPQHF. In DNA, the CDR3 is TGTGCCTGGAGTTATGGGGGTAAGCAGCCCCAGCATTTT.

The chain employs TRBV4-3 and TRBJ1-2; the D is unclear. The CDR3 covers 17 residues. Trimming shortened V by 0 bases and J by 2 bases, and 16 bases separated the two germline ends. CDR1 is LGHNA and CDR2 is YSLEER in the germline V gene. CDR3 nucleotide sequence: TGCGCCAGCAGCCAAGATTACGGCAGCCGGAAAAACTATGGCTACACCTTC. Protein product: CASSQDYGSRKNYGYTF.

CDR3 bases: TGTGCCAGCAGCTTATTAGAGGTCGGGGAGCTGTTTTTT. Its translation is CASSLLEVGELFF. The V and J genes are TRBV7-8 and TRBJ2-2; D is unclear. Looked up from germline, CDR1 is SGHVS and CDR2 is FQNEAQ. The length of the CDR3 is 13 residues. The V end was cut by 2 bases, the J end by 7 bases, with 8 bases between.

This CDR3 reads CASSLLAGQGATDTQYF. CDR3 nucleotide sequence: TGTGCCAGCAGTTTACTGGCTGGACAGGGGGCCACAGATACGCAGTATTTT. The rearrangement joins TRBV28 to TRBJ2-3, with 11 bases lining up with TRBD1. This CDR3 spans 17 amino acids. Germline V gene sequence: CDR1 MDHEN, CDR2 SYDVKM. Trimming removed 2 bases from V and 2 bases from J; junction bases left unmatched: 6.

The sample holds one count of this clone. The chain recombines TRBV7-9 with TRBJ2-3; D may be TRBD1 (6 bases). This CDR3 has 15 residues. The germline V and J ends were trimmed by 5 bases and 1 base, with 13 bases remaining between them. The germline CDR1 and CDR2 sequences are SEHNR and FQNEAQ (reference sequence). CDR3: CASSGRGEGTDTQYF. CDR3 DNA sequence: TGTGCCAGCAGCGGCAGGGGAGAGGGCACAGATACGCAGTATTTT.

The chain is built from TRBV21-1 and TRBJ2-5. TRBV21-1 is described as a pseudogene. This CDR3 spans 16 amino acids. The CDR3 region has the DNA TGTGCCACCCTTGCCAAGGTAAGCCCGTACCAAGAGACCCAGTACTTC. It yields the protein CATLAKVSPYQETQYF.